This T cell receptor (beta chain) was identified during a study of T-cell memory formation after mild COVID-19. In this sample, this clonotype turned up many times. Its antigen is currently unknown. MiXCR, run by TCRdb on the 5' RACE reads, gives a single entry per CDR3 protein. This table holds roughly 310,000 distinct CDR3 sequences, around 15% found once. Germline V gene lookup returns CDR1 MNHEY and CDR2 SVGEGT. The CDR3 has 11 amino acids. V was clipped by 6 bases and J by 3 bases, with 6 bases between them. Study results and limitations: Contracting CD8+ clones were enriched in EMRA, CD4+ mainly in CM and EM. Memory from before infection featured some responding clones, which suggests cross-reactive memory joined.

Sequencing was done on a sample of PBMCs or a T cell subset sorted from them (not recorded which). This clonotype originated in a man in his late teens or twenties who had mild COVID-19 (a few samples of this study predate the infection). Cell type and time point are not known. The V and J genes are TRBV6-2 or TRBV6-3 and TRBJ2-7; unclear D gene. Written as DNA, the CDR3 is TGTGCCAGCAGCCAAGTCTACGAGCAGTACTTC. Protein sequence: CASSQVYEQYF.